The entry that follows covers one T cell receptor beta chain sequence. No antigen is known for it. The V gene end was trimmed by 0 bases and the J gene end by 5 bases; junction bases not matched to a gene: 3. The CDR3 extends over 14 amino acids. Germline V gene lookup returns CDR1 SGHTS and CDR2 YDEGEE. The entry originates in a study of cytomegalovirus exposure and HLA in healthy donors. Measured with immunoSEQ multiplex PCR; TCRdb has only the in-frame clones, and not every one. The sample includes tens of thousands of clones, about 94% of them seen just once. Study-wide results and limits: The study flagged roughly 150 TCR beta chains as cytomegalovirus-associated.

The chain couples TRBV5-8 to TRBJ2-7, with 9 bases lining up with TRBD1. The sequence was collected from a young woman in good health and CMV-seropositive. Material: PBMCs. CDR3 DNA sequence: TGTGCCAGCAGCTTGGGACAGGGGGTCCACGAGCAGTACTTC. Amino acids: CASSLGQGVHEQYF.